This TCR beta chain emerged from a study of cytomegalovirus exposure and HLA in healthy donors. The PCR contained 60 Vbeta and 13 Jbeta primers. Only in-frame clones appear in the TCRdb table, and some are missing; sequencing was by immunoSEQ multiplex PCR. This sample has roughly 180,000 clones, with 75% found just once. V was cut by 1 base and J by 0 bases, with 10 bases left in between. Germline CDR1 reads MNHNS; CDR2 reads SASEGT. This CDR3 has 15 amino acids. This clonotype was obtained from a male donor in good health and CMV-seronegative. Source material: PBMCs. The chain links TRBV6-1 to TRBJ2-7; tentatively, D is TRBD1 (5 bases). The CDR3 nucleotides are TGTGCCAGCAGTGAAGGAGACAGTAGCTCCTACGAGCAGTACTTC. Its translation: CASSEGDSSSYEQYF.